These 25 T cell receptor beta chains share one sample of origin, sequenced in a study of T-cell reconstitution after alpha-beta-depleted transplantation in children (dated by TCRdb to about 2016). The treatment or condition label of this sample denotes: allogeneic hematopoietic cell transplantation with graft depleted of TCRalphabeta T cells and CD19 B cells. Receptors were amplified or captured by PCR. The sequencing machine was an Illumina HiSeq 2500. TCR library preparation used molecular barcoding, with unique molecular identifiers applied to normalize quantification of the TCRbeta repertoire. TCRdb reworked the public reads: Q25 trimming with fastp, MiXCR clone assembly, productive beta chains retained. Each CDR3 protein appears once, grouped with its most common genes and DNA. Within this sample are roughly 400,000 distinct CDR3 sequences, with over 40% of them counted one time only. The ten largest clones capture 27% of the sample.

The sample was PBMCs, taken before TCRalphabeta/CD19-depleted stem cell transplant. The receptors here all came from a girl aged 2-10 years with aplastic anemia, due to receive a stem cell transplant.

This chain connects TRBV18 to TRBJ2-6; possibly TRBD2 for D (5 bases). Deletions cut 3 bases from V and 3 bases from J, with 9 bases between. Per the germline V gene, CDR1 is KGHSH and CDR2 is LQKENI. The CDR3 sequence is 15 residues long. CDR3 region: CASSPPSGGANVLTF. The CDR3 coding sequence is TGTGCCAGCTCACCTCCGAGCGGTGGGGCCAACGTCCTGACTTTC.

This sequence joins TRBV20-1 and TRBJ1-2; 8 bases line up with TRBD1. The V and J ends lost 1 base and 2 bases, in that order; junction bases with no gene match: 9. Germline values: CDR1 DFQATT, CDR2 SNEGSKA (reference sequence). This CDR3 is 16 amino acids long. CDR3 in amino acids: CSARGLDRALNYGYTF. The CDR3 DNA reads TGCAGTGCTAGAGGGCTGGACAGGGCCTTAAACTATGGCTACACCTTC.

This clonotype was observed once. V is TRBV4-2 and J is TRBJ2-1, with 11 bases identical to TRBD2. This CDR3 contains 16 residues. Germline V gene lookup returns CDR1 LGHNA and CDR2 YNFKEQ. Trimming took 1 base from V and 6 from J; bases not matched to a gene: 5. In nucleotides, the CDR3 is TGTGCCAGCAGCCAAGCTACTAGCGGGGGCACCAATGAGCAGTTCTTC. It encodes CASSQATSGGTNEQFF.

The chain couples TRBV6-5 to TRBJ2-5, with 7 bases that match TRBD2. Germline CDR1 MNHEY, CDR2 SVGAGI. The CDR3 is 15 residues long. J gave up 1 base and V 2 bases, and 4 bases lay outside the gene matches. This CDR3 is CASSYSPSGQETQYF. DNA for the CDR3: TGTGCCAGCAGTTACAGTCCTAGCGGCCAAGAGACCCAGTACTTC.

This rearrangement joins TRBV11-2 to TRBJ2-7, with 7 nucleotides matching TRBD1. Germline CDR1 reads SGHAT; CDR2 reads FQNNGV. The length of the CDR3 is 15 residues. Trimming at V came to 0 bases and at J to 6 bases, leaving 8 bases not matched to a gene. The DNA of the CDR3 is TGTGCCAGCAGCTTAGATCTTCTGGCAGGGGGCGAGCAGTACTTC. Amino acids: CASSLDLLAGGEQYF.

The chain links TRBV9 to TRBJ2-3, with D possibly TRBD2 on 6 matching bases. V was pared by 1 base and J by 5 bases, with 17 bases between. The CDR3 loop spans 16 amino acids. CDR1 is SGDLS, CDR2 YYNGEE, per germline. The CDR3 DNA is TGTGCCAGCAGCGTATTTTGGGACTTCGGCGTAGATACGCAGTATTTT. It translates to CASSVFWDFGVDTQYF.

The J gene is TRBJ1-2, the V gene TRBV3-1, with a tentative D call TRBD1 (6 bases). V dropped 1 base and J dropped 4 bases, with 10 bases sitting between them. Germline V gene sequence: CDR1 LGHDT, CDR2 YNNKEL (reference sequence). The CDR3 is 14 amino acids. The CDR3 DNA reads TGTGCCAGCAGCCAAGGGACAGTCTTCTATGGCTACACCTTC. This encodes CASSQGTVFYGYTF. The full variable domain, in which reference TRBV3-1 and TRBJ1-2 provide the parts outside the CDR3, is DTAVSQTPKYLVTQMGNDKSIKCEQNLGHDTMYWYKQDSKKFLKIMFSYNNKELIINETVPNRFSPKSPDKAHLNLHINSLELGDSAVYFCASSQGTVFYGYTFGSGTRLTVV.

This clonotype has a handful of counts. V gene TRBV7-8 combines with J gene TRBJ2-1; 7 bases line up with TRBD2. J was trimmed by 8 bases and V by 5 bases; bases with no gene match: 15. The germline gives CDR1 SGHVS, CDR2 FQNEAQ. The CDR3 extends over 16 amino acids. As DNA, the CDR3 is TGTGCCAGCAGCCTCACTCTCCGGACTAGTATCGATGAGCAGTTCTTC. Translated: CASSLTLRTSIDEQFF.

The gene calls are TRBV12-3 or TRBV12-4 and TRBJ1-6; 8 nucleotides agree with TRBD1. V lost 7 bases and J lost 11; bases outside the gene matches: 10. There are 14 residues in the CDR3. The CDR3 bases are TGTGCCAGCACTTCGACAGGGGCAATTGCACCCCTCCACTTT. Amino acids: CASTSTGAIAPLHF.

This clonotype was seen once. The chain employs TRBV6-1 and TRBJ2-2; D assignment may be TRBD1 or TRBD2 (6 bases each). CDR3 length: 17 amino acids. Germline lookup yields CDR1 MNHNS and CDR2 SASEGT. The V end was cut by 6 bases, the J end by 6 bases, with 23 bases between. CDR3 sequence reads: CASRLNRGLDGSGELFF. In nucleotides, the CDR3 is TGTGCCAGCAGGCTAAACCGGGGGCTGGACGGTTCCGGGGAGCTGTTTTTT.

The J gene is TRBJ2-7, the V gene TRBV5-5, with unresolved D. V was shortened by 1 base and J by 2 bases, with 10 bases between the two germline ends. Germline CDR1 SGHKS, CDR2 YYEKEE (reference sequence). The CDR3 contains 14 residues. CDR3 in DNA: TGTGCCAGCAGCTTGCAACAGATTCCCTACGAGCAGTACTTC. It translates to CASSLQQIPYEQYF.

Remarks on this clonotype: This sequence may be a read error, since a much larger clone differs from it by one base. The V call is TRBV20-1, the J call TRBJ2-3; D unresolved. This CDR3 contains 14 residues. The germline CDR1 and CDR2 sequences are DFQATT and SNEGSKA (reference sequence). CDR3 DNA: TGCAGTGCTAGCCCCGCGGAGAGCACAAATACGCAGTATTTT. Translated: CSASPAESTNTQYF.

This clonotype has more than one count but fewer than ten. This rearrangement joins TRBV29-1 to TRBJ2-1; TRBD2 agrees at 10 bases. V dropped 4 bases and J dropped 4; count of bases not matched to a gene: 10. The germline CDR1 and CDR2 sequences are SQVTM and ANQGSEA. This CDR3 region has 16 residues. CDR3 loop: CSVGSGGASGYNEQFF. CDR3 DNA sequence: TGCAGCGTTGGGAGCGGGGGGGCCTCCGGTTACAATGAGCAGTTCTTC.

The chain has TRBV7-6 and TRBJ2-2; 13 bases fit TRBD2. CDR3 length equals 18 residues. In germline, CDR1 is SGHVS, CDR2 FNYEAQ. The J segment lost 0 bases and the V segment lost 5 bases, leaving 6 bases of the junction unmatched. The chain's CDR3 is CASSLGLAGPTNTGELFF. The CDR3 coding sequence is TGTGCCAGCAGCCTGGGACTAGCGGGGCCAACGAACACCGGGGAGCTGTTTTTT.

This clonotype was detected a few times. The rearrangement joins TRBV20-1 to TRBJ2-1; 8 positions agree with TRBD2. This CDR3 region has 16 residues. V was pared by 3 bases and J by 9 bases, with 16 bases of the junction left unmatched. CDR1 DFQATT and CDR2 SNEGSKA come from the germline V gene (reference sequence). CDR3 DNA: TGCAGTGCTAGCCATTCCGCGGGGGGCCTCTATGGTGAGCAGTTCTTC. Translating it yields CSASHSAGGLYGEQFF.

The chain carries TRBV7-9 and TRBJ2-1, with a tentative D call TRBD2 (5 bases). The CDR3 covers 13 residues. Germline V gives CDR1 SEHNR, CDR2 FQNEAQ (reference sequence). Trimming removed 4 bases from V and 4 bases from J, with 8 bases in between. The CDR3 DNA sequence: TGTGCCAGCAGCTCAGCGGATTACAATGAGCAGTTCTTC. This encodes CASSSADYNEQFF. The full variable domain, rest sourced from reference TRBV7-9 and TRBJ2-1, is DTGVSQNPRHKITKRGQNVTFRCDPISEHNRLYWYRQTLGQGPEFLTYFQNEAQLEKSRLLSDRFSAERPKGSFSTLEIQRTEQGDSAMYLCASSSADYNEQFFGPGTRLTVL.

This chain links TRBV7-2 with TRBJ2-3, with 8 bases that match TRBD2. The CDR3 consists of 16 residues. The V gene end was trimmed by 6 bases and the J gene end by 3 bases; junction bases not matched to a gene: 11. The germline V gene encodes CDR1 SGHTA and CDR2 FQGNSA. The CDR3 loop is CASRPPGGAWTDTQYF. CDR3 bases: TGTGCCAGCAGACCCCCCGGGGGGGCTTGGACAGATACGCAGTATTTT.

This clonotype has more than one count but fewer than ten. The chain is built from TRBV5-5 and TRBJ1-1; TRBD1 matches 8 bases. Germline V gives CDR1 SGHKS, CDR2 YYEKEE (reference sequence). Trimming removed 0 bases from V and 1 base from J; junction bases left unmatched: 2. The CDR3 has 15 residues. This chain's CDR3 is CASSLGDRGNTEAFF. CDR3 bases: TGTGCCAGCAGCTTGGGCGACAGGGGGAACACTGAAGCTTTCTTT.

V usage is TRBV3-1 and J usage is TRBJ2-7, with D possibly being TRBD1 (5 bases). The CDR3 loop spans 16 amino acids. The germline V and J ends were trimmed by 0 bases and 7 bases, with 19 bases remaining between them. Germline loops: CDR1 LGHDT, CDR2 YNNKEL (reference sequence). CDR3 amino acids: CASSQDRRAVKWEQYF. CDR3 DNA: TGTGCCAGCAGCCAAGATCGCAGGGCCGTAAAGTGGGAGCAGTACTTC.

There are a few counts of this clonotype. V usage is TRBV20-1 and J usage is TRBJ1-5; 10 bases are a match to TRBD1. Germline V gene lookup returns CDR1 DFQATT and CDR2 SNEGSKA (reference sequence). With V trimmed by 6 bases and J by 2 bases, 7 bases remained unmatched. The CDR3 is 15 amino acids. The CDR3 sequence is CSAPGGQGRNQPQHF. The CDR3 nucleotides are TGCAGTGCCCCGGGGGGACAGGGGCGCAATCAGCCCCAGCATTTT.

This clonotype has more than one count but fewer than ten. The chain joins TRBV5-5 to TRBJ2-2, with D perhaps given as TRBD1 or TRBD2 (5 bases each). Trimming left V 6 bases short and J 1 base short, with 19 bases between. The germline V gene encodes CDR1 SGHKS and CDR2 YYEKEE (reference sequence). CDR3 length: 17 residues. This CDR3 is CASTPERTGRNTGELFF. In nucleotides, the CDR3 is TGTGCCAGCACCCCGGAGCGGACGGGGCGGAACACCGGGGAGCTGTTTTTT.

The chain uses TRBV3-1 and TRBJ2-1; 7 nucleotides match TRBD2. Unmatched junction bases numbered 4, after V lost 2 bases and J lost 3 bases. The CDR3 consists of 15 residues. CDR1 and CDR2 from the germline V gene are LGHDT and YNNKEL (reference sequence). The CDR3 spells CASSQTSAYYNEQFF. CDR3 bases: TGTGCCAGCAGCCAAACTAGCGCTTACTACAATGAGCAGTTCTTC.

This clonotype has just a few counts. The chain is built from TRBV3-1 and TRBJ2-3; 7 nucleotides align to TRBD1. The V gene end was trimmed by 6 bases and the J gene end by 4 bases; junction bases not matched to a gene: 10. The length of the CDR3 is 15 residues. The germline gives CDR1 LGHDT, CDR2 YNNKEL (reference sequence). The DNA for the CDR3 is TGTGCCAGCAGGCAAACAACAGGGGTACCAGATACGCAGTATTTT. This encodes CASRQTTGVPDTQYF.

This clonotype was detected ten times or more. This chain links TRBV11-2 with TRBJ2-7, with TRBD1 identical over 10 bases. The CDR3 has 14 residues. V was clipped by 5 bases and J by 6 bases; unmatched bases: 7. CDR1 SGHAT and CDR2 FQNNGV come from the germline V gene. In nucleotides, the CDR3 is TGTGCCAGCAGCCATGGGACAGGGGATATCGAGCAGTACTTC. Translated, it gives CASSHGTGDIEQYF.

The CDR3 coding sequence is TGTGCCAGCAGTGGGGGGAATACGCAGTATTTT. Translating gives CASSGGNTQYF. This chain uses TRBV6-5 with TRBJ2-3; maybe TRBD2 (6 bases). The CDR3 runs 11 residues. V was cut by 5 bases and J by 7 bases, with 7 bases left in between. Germline V CDR1 and CDR2: MNHEY, SVGAGI.